This passage covers 10 T cell receptor beta chains from one sample sequenced in a study of metastatic and nonmetastatic thyroid tumors. TCRdb ran MiXCR on the PCR reads. The top ten clones hold about 10% of a sample with approximately 34,000 clones, 15% to 20% of them seen once. Thyroid surgery was performed in patients who had received no treatment beforehand. Material for sequencing was blood. The receptors here all came from a female donor with papillary thyroid cancer or a benign thyroid nodule (not recorded which). Some clones in this sample may be carry-over from other donors' samples.

DNA of the CDR3: TGCAGTGCTCCCAGTGGGGGGGCTGGCACAGATACGCAGTATTTT. It yields the protein CSAPSGGAGTDTQYF. This chain links TRBV20-1 with TRBJ2-3, with D possibly matching TRBD2 (7 bases). Trimming cost V 5 bases and J 1 base, with 16 bases left between them. From germline, CDR1 is DFQATT and CDR2 SNEGSKA (reference sequence). CDR3 size: 15 residues.

In this sample, this clone is medium-sized. The V and J genes are TRBV6-1 and TRBJ2-2; 9 nucleotides align to TRBD2. V dropped 5 bases and J dropped 4; count of bases not matched to a gene: 5. This CDR3 is built from 15 residues. Germline assignment: CDR1 MNHNS and CDR2 SASEGT. The CDR3 nucleotides read TGTGCCAGCAGTTTTAGCGGGAGCGGCACCGGGGAGCTGTTTTTT. It specifies CASSFSGSGTGELFF.

At least ten counts were recorded for this clone. The V call is TRBV5-4, the J call TRBJ2-5, with 7 nucleotides matching TRBD2. CDR1 and CDR2 (germline): SGHNT, YYREEE (reference sequence). CDR3 length: 15 amino acids. With 2 bases clipped from V and 1 base from J, the junction kept 5 bases outside the gene matches. The CDR3 is CASSFDLAAQETQYF. CDR3 coding DNA: TGTGCCAGCAGCTTTGATCTAGCGGCCCAAGAGACCCAGTACTTC.

This clone was seen at least ten times. This chain joins TRBV5-8 and TRBJ2-5, with 8 nucleotides matching TRBD1. Germline-derived CDR1 and CDR2 are SGHTS and YDEGEE. The J segment lost 5 bases and the V segment lost 4 bases, leaving 4 bases of the junction unmatched. The CDR3 length is 13 residues. This CDR3 is CASSRTGIETQYF. The CDR3 DNA reads as TGTGCCAGCAGCCGGACAGGGATCGAGACCCAGTACTTC.

This clone has ten or more counts. This chain links TRBV5-1 with TRBJ2-2, with 7 bases aligning to TRBD1. The CDR3 has 16 residues. CDR1 is SGHRS and CDR2 is YFSETQ in the germline V gene. J lost 2 bases, V lost 0 bases, and 4 bases had no gene match. The CDR3 here is CASSLEGTANTGELFF. CDR3 DNA: TGCGCCAGCAGCTTGGAAGGGACAGCAAACACCGGGGAGCTGTTTTTT.

This clone showed up just a few times. The chain links TRBV7-9 to TRBJ1-6, with D uncertain. The length of the CDR3 is 12 residues. V shed 2 bases and J shed 8 bases, with 4 bases lying between them. CDR1 is SEHNR, CDR2 FQNEAQ, per germline (reference sequence). CDR3 in amino acids: CASSLRYSPLHF. CDR3 DNA: TGTGCCAGCAGCTTAAGATATTCACCCCTCCACTTT.

This clone was picked up many times. V gene TRBV28 combines with J gene TRBJ2-3; a possible D gene is TRBD2 (6 bases). In germline, CDR1 is MDHEN, CDR2 SYDVKM. The CDR3 loop spans 20 amino acids. V dropped 6 bases and J dropped 4 bases, with 32 bases sitting between them. The chain's CDR3 is CASRTGGRKRRRDQPDTQYF. CDR3 coding DNA: TGTGCCAGCAGAACCGGCGGTAGAAAGCGAAGGAGGGACCAGCCAGATACGCAGTATTTT.

This clone was recorded at least ten times. V gene TRBV19 combines with J gene TRBJ1-6; 7 bases map to TRBD1. V shed 5 bases and J 8 bases; nucleotides not matched to a gene: 6. This CDR3 region has 14 residues. The germline CDR1 and CDR2 sequences are LNHDA and SQIVND (reference sequence). CDR3 protein: CASSPQGGDSPLHF. The CDR3 DNA reads TGTGCCAGTAGTCCGCAGGGGGGTGATTCACCCCTCCACTTT. Variable domain in full (rest from reference TRBV19 and TRBJ1-6): DGGITQSPKYLFRKEGQNVTLSCEQNLNHDAMYWYRQDPGQGLRLIYYSQIVNDFQKGDIAEGYSVSREKKESFPLTVTSAQKNPTAFYLCASSPQGGDSPLHFGNGTRLTVT.

The table lists this clone with many counts. The V gene is TRBV30, the J gene TRBJ2-7; tentatively, D is TRBD1 (6 bases). V was shortened by 0 bases and J by 4 bases, with 13 bases between the two germline ends. The length of the CDR3 is 14 residues. Germline CDR1 is GTSNPN and CDR2 is SVGIG (reference sequence). Here the CDR3 DNA reads TGTGCCTGGAGTGTAGGACAGTCCTGGTACGAGCAGTACTTC. This sequence encodes CAWSVGQSWYEQYF.

This clone was seen many times. The V gene is TRBV5-1, the J gene TRBJ2-5, with a weak D call TRBD1 (5 bases). The length of the CDR3 is 14 residues. The germline V gene has CDR1 SGHRS and CDR2 YFSETQ. Trimming took off 3 bases at V and 1 base at J, with 10 bases between the two ends. The CDR3 loop reads CASSYDSVQETQYF. The CDR3 nucleotides read TGCGCCAGCAGCTACGACAGTGTCCAAGAGACCCAGTACTTC.